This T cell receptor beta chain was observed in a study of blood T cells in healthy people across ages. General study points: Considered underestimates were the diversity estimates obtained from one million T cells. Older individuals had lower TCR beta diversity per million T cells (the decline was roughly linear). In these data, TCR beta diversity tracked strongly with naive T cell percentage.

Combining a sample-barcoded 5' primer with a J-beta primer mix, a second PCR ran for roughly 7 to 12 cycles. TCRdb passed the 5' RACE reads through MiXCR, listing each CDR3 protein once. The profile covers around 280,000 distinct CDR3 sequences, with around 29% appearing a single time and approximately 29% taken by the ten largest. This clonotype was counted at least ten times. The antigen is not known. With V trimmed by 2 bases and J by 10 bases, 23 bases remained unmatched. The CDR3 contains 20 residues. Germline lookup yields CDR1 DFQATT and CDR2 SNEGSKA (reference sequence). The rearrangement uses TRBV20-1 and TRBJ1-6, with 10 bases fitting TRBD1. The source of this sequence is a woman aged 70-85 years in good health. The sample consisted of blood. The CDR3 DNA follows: TGCAGTGCTAGACACAAGGGAGGTTGGGACAGGGGCCGAATCGGGTCACCCCTCCACTTT. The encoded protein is CSARHKGGWDRGRIGSPLHF.